This T cell receptor (beta chain) came from a study of blood T cell repertoires in COVID-19. Study background: Spain, Italy and the United States supplied samples that represented acute and convalescent COVID-19. Sample material is recorded as cDNA or gDNA derived from T cells, B-cell-depleted T cells, or PBMCs.

Per the original methods: Reference gene primer amplification in the assay estimated nucleated cell counts. Using immunoSEQ multiplex PCR, the repertoire was profiled, and TCRdb retains in-frame clones only, with some absent. D and trimming come from the DNA, and the V and J calls and clone size come from that table. The sample consists of around 370,000 clones, nearly 90% of them appearing once. Per germline, CDR1 LNHDA and CDR2 SQIVND (reference sequence). With 9 bases clipped from V and 7 bases from J, the junction kept 10 bases outside the gene matches. The CDR3 runs 14 residues. This chain joins TRBV19 and TRBJ1-4, with 8 positions matching TRBD1. The sequence derives from a man aged 18 to 29 with active or convalescent COVID-19. The material sequenced was peripheral blood. The DNA of the CDR3 is TGTGCCAGCAACTCCAGGGGGCGGACTGAAAAACTGTTTTTT. The encoded protein is CASNSRGRTEKLFF.